This entry is about one TCR beta chain. Antigen specificity is unknown. The sample comes from a study of cytomegalovirus exposure and HLA in healthy donors. Study-wide results and limits: Among TCR beta chains of equal frequency, HLA-associated ones were more clonally expanded in a later analysis.

This CDR3 is 13 amino acids long. Germline V gene sequence: CDR1 SNHLY, CDR2 FYNNEI. Trimming removed 7 bases from V and 5 bases from J; junction bases left unmatched: 7. Primers included in the PCR were 60 Vbeta and 13 Jbeta primers. The table came from immunoSEQ multiplex PCR; TCRdb's copy has only in-frame clones and leaves some out. In the table there are 95,000 to 150,000 clones, around 85% of which are singletons. Material for sequencing was PBMCs. The receptor comes from a man in his thirties or forties in good health and CMV-seronegative. The chain has TRBV2 and TRBJ1-2; the match to TRBD1 covers 7 bases. CDR3 amino acids: CASNRDSGYGYTF. CDR3 bases: TGTGCCAGCAACCGGGACAGCGGATATGGCTACACCTTC.